This T cell receptor beta chain was documented in a study of CD8 T cells in ankylosing spondylitis. Whole-study results and caveats: There was a TCR beta motif, made of eight highly homologous variants, that appeared characteristic of ankylosing spondylitis blood. It was reported that disease-linked clones were significantly enriched in matched ankylosing spondylitis synovial fluid.

By quantitative 5'-RACE with molecular barcodes, the TCR beta libraries were made. TCRdb reprocessed the 5' RACE reads with MiXCR, giving one entry per CDR3 protein. The sample has fewer than 750,000 distinct CDR3 sequences, roughly 19% seen once. Germline lookup yields CDR1 SEHNR and CDR2 FQNEAQ (reference sequence). The CDR3 loop spans 12 amino acids. V shed 4 bases and J shed 12 bases, with 13 bases lying between them. A word on this clonotype: Its antigen remains unidentified.

Sequenced sample: blood, either unsorted or a sorted T cell fraction (not recorded which). The V call is TRBV7-9, the J call TRBJ2-1; unclear D gene. The clonotype originates from a male donor with ankylosing spondylitis. The CDR3 here is CASSYTTAAQFF. For the CDR3, the DNA is TGTGCCAGCAGCTATACTACGGCAGCGCAGTTCTTC.